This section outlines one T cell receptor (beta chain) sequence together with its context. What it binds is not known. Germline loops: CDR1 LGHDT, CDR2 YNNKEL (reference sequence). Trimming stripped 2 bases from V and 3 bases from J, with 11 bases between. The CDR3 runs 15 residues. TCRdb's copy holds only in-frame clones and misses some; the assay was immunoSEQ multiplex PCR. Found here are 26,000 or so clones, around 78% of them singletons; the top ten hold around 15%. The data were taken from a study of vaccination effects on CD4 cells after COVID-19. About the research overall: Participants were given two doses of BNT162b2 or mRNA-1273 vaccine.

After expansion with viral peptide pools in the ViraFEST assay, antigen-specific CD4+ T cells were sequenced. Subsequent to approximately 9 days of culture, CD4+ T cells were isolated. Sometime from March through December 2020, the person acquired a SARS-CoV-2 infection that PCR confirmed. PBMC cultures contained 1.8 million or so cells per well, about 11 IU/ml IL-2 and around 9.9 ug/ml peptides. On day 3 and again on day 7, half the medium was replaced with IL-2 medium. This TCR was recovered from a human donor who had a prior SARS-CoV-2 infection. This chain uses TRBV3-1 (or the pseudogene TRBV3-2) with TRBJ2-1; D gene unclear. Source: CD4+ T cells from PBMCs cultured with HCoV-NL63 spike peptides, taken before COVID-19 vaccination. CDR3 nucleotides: TGTGCCAGCAGCCAACGTATAGGGTACTACAATGAGCAGTTCTTC. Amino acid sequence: CASSQRIGYYNEQFF.